What follows are 26 T cell receptor beta chains derived from one specimen sequenced in a study of cytomegalovirus exposure and HLA in healthy donors (dated by TCRdb to 2017 to 2019). Libraries came from the immunoSEQ multiplex PCR assay. A mixture of 60 forward primers for TCR Vbeta segments and 13 reverse primers for TCR Jbeta segments was used in the multiplex PCR. TCRdb carries this immuneACCESS record with in-frame sequences only. Its versions omit some clonotypes, under half of them owing to an unresolved V gene in the studies checked, with the rest unexplained. The sample includes roughly 280,000 clones, with around 66% observed a single time. In total, the top ten clones hold under 2.5% of the sample. What was sequenced was PBMCs. The origin of the receptors is a female donor in good health and CMV-seronegative.

This clone has more than one count but fewer than ten. The V gene is TRBV7-3, the J gene TRBJ2-2; 15 nucleotides match TRBD2. V was pared by 5 bases and J by 8 bases, with 6 bases of the junction left unmatched. Germline loops: CDR1 SGHTA, CDR2 FQGTGA. This CDR3 region has 16 residues. The DNA of the CDR3 is TGTGCCAGCAGCCCAGGACTAGCGGGAGGGCCAGGGGAGCTGTTTTTT. Protein product: CASSPGLAGGPGELFF. The complete variable domain, with remaining parts taken from reference TRBV7-3 and TRBJ2-2, reads GAGVSQTPSNKVTEKGKYVELRCDPISGHTALYWYRQSLGQGPEFLIYFQGTGAADDSGLPNDRFFAVRPEGSVSTLKIQRTERGDSAVYLCASSPGLAGGPGELFFGEGSRLTVL.

The CDR3 DNA reads TGCGCCAGCAGCTCGGGAATCACAGATACGCAGTATTTT. Protein product: CASSSGITDTQYF. This rearrangement joins TRBV5-1 to TRBJ2-3; tentative D call: TRBD2 (5 bases). The germline V and J ends were trimmed by 3 bases and 2 bases, with 7 bases remaining between them. Per the germline V gene, CDR1 is SGHRS and CDR2 is YFSETQ. The CDR3 extends over 13 amino acids. The variable domain in full, with the rest retrieved from reference TRBV5-1 and TRBJ2-3, is KAGVTQTPRYLIKTRGQQVTLSCSPISGHRSVSWYQQTPGQGLQFLFEYFSETQRNKGNFPGRFSGRQFSNSRSEMNVSTLELGDSALYLCASSSGITDTQYFGPGTRLTVL.

This rearrangement joins TRBV5-4 to TRBJ2-7, with 10 bases lining up with TRBD2. The germline V gene encodes CDR1 SGHNT and CDR2 YYREEE (reference sequence). There are 14 residues in the CDR3. Germline trimming cut 7 bases from V and 0 bases from J; bases unmatched to any gene: 4. CDR3 region: CASHSGRASYEQYF. In nucleotides, the CDR3 is TGTGCCAGCCACAGCGGGAGGGCCTCCTACGAGCAGTACTTC.

In this sample, this clone turned up a few times. CDR3 sequence (DNA): TGTGCCAGCAGAGGCAGACAGGGGAACACCGGGGAGCTGTTTTTT. This gives the protein CASRGRQGNTGELFF. The chain carries TRBV6-6 and TRBJ2-2; 7 bases map to TRBD1. The V segment lost 6 bases and the J segment 1 base; nucleotides outside the gene matches: 5. Germline CDR1 MNHNY, CDR2 SVGAGI (reference sequence). This CDR3 is built from 15 residues.

The J gene is TRBJ2-4, the V gene TRBV2; the match to TRBD2 covers 7 bases. V trimming: 8 bases; J trimming: 0 bases; junction bases outside the gene matches: 7. Germline V gene lookup returns CDR1 SNHLY and CDR2 FYNNEI. The CDR3 totals 15 residues. CDR3 sequence reads: CASGGGRLAKNIQYF. The DNA for the CDR3 is TGTGCCAGCGGCGGGGGACGTCTAGCCAAAAACATTCAGTACTTC.

This clone was seen once. The chain uses TRBV5-1 and TRBJ1-1; 9 nucleotides match TRBD1. CDR3 length: 13 residues. Losses at the gene ends were 4 bases for V and 7 bases for J; bases not matched to a gene: 5. Germline lookup yields CDR1 SGHRS and CDR2 YFSETQ. The CDR3 DNA is TGCGCCAGCAGCATGACAGGGGGGATTGAAGCTTTCTTT. Translated, it gives CASSMTGGIEAFF.

This clone was observed a handful of times. The chain employs TRBV11-1 and TRBJ2-3; no clear D gene. This CDR3 spans 12 amino acids. V was cut by 5 bases and J by 1 base, with 4 bases left in between. CDR1 SGHAT and CDR2 FQDESV come from the germline V gene (reference sequence). In nucleotides, the CDR3 is TGTGCCAGCAGCCTCGGCACAGATACGCAGTATTTT. This sequence encodes CASSLGTDTQYF.

V and J are TRBV2 and TRBJ1-2, with 7 bases identical to TRBD1. V was clipped by 8 bases and J by 2 bases; unmatched bases: 8. Germline CDR1 and CDR2: SNHLY and FYNNEI. The CDR3 totals 14 residues. DNA for the CDR3: TGTGCCAGCGAGTCAGGGGGTGAAAACTATGGCTACACCTTC. Protein: CASESGGENYGYTF.

The chain is built from TRBV2 and TRBJ1-6; TRBD1 matches at 9 bases. After removal of 6 bases from V and 7 bases from J, the junction contained 4 bases not matched to a gene. Looked up from germline, CDR1 is SNHLY and CDR2 is FYNNEI. The CDR3 extends over 14 amino acids. CDR3 sequence (DNA): TGTGCCAGCAGGGCCGGGACAGGGAATTCACCCCTCCACTTT. It translates to CASRAGTGNSPLHF.

The chain employs TRBV5-1 and TRBJ1-5; D might be TRBD1 (6 bases). This CDR3 spans 17 amino acids. Germline V lookup: CDR1 SGHRS, CDR2 YFSETQ. Trimming removed 4 bases at V and 1 base at J, with 18 bases between. As DNA, the CDR3 is TGCGCCAGCAGCCCCCGAGGTGGGGGGGGCAGCAATCAGCCCCAGCATTTT. Its protein is CASSPRGGGGSNQPQHF.

This rearrangement joins TRBV7-9 to TRBJ1-3; no firm D call. The CDR3 consists of 14 residues. The V end was cut by 3 bases, the J end by 3 bases, with 9 bases between. Germline V gene lookup returns CDR1 SEHNR and CDR2 FQNEAQ (reference sequence). The CDR3 here is CASSLSAVGNTIYF. The CDR3 bases are TGTGCCAGCAGCTTGTCGGCGGTTGGAAACACCATATATTTT.

Only a few counts were recorded for this clone. The V and J genes are TRBV11-2 and TRBJ2-5; D is uncertain. This CDR3 contains 15 residues. The germline CDR1 and CDR2 sequences are SGHAT and FQNNGV. Trimming removed 1 base at V and 5 bases at J, with 14 bases between. CDR3: CASSLVTGSWETQYF. CDR3 sequence (DNA): TGTGCCAGCAGCTTAGTTACGGGTAGCTGGGAGACCCAGTACTTC.

The chain carries TRBV20-1 and TRBJ2-3; D is unresolved. The CDR3 sequence is 10 residues long. CDR1 and CDR2 from the germline V gene are DFQATT and SNEGSKA (reference sequence). Trimming pared 5 bases from V and 6 bases from J, leaving 6 bases between. In DNA, the CDR3 is TGCAGTGCTCCCTACGATACGCAGTATTTT. It yields the protein CSAPYDTQYF.

The V gene is TRBV28, the J gene TRBJ1-4; D may be TRBD1 (6 bases). Germline-derived CDR1 and CDR2 are MDHEN and SYDVKM. This CDR3 comprises 14 residues. Between the trimmed V and J ends, which lost 2 bases and 5 bases, there was a span of 9 bases. This CDR3 is CASSLGTRNEKLFF. The DNA for the CDR3 is TGTGCCAGCAGTTTAGGGACAAGGAATGAAAAACTGTTTTTT.

This clone is a singleton in its sample. The chain uses TRBV10-1 and TRBJ2-1; 7 nucleotides align to TRBD2. Germline assignment: CDR1 WNHNN and CDR2 SYGVQD (reference sequence). The V segment lost 0 bases and the J segment 8 bases; nucleotides outside the gene matches: 7. The CDR3 runs to 15 residues. CDR3 region: CASSESGGGSDEQFF. In nucleotides, the CDR3 is TGCGCCAGCAGTGAGTCTGGGGGAGGGTCGGATGAGCAGTTCTTC.

The rearrangement links TRBV5-4 to TRBJ2-5; TRBD2 is a possible D gene (6 bases). The J call is doubtful: the DNA matches TRBJ2-7 better. The CDR3 is 15 amino acids. The germline V gene encodes CDR1 SGHNT and CDR2 YYREEE (reference sequence). CDR3 nucleotides: TGTGCCAGCAGCGCGGGACTCTCTAGCTCCTACGAGCAGTACTTC. This codes for CASSAGLSSSYEQYF.

This clone has only one observation. The sample has other DNA sequences that encode this CDR3 too. V usage is TRBV15 and J usage is TRBJ2-7; TRBD1 matches at 8 bases. CDR1 LNHNV and CDR2 YYDKDF come from the germline V gene (reference sequence). V lost 0 bases, J lost 2 bases, and 9 bases stayed unmatched. The CDR3 covers 17 residues. This CDR3 reads CATSRDSSGTGTYEQYF. CDR3 bases: TGTGCCACCAGCAGAGATTCGTCCGGGACAGGCACCTACGAGCAGTACTTC.

The V gene is TRBV6-6, the J gene TRBJ2-1, with a possible D match to TRBD2 (6 bases). The germline V and J ends were trimmed by 5 bases and 9 bases, with 11 bases remaining between them. The CDR3 runs 12 residues. CDR1 is MNHNY, CDR2 SVGAGI, per germline (reference sequence). In DNA, the CDR3 is TGTGCCAGCAGTGATGAGCGGGTTGAGCAGTTCTTC. Encoded protein: CASSDERVEQFF.

CDR3 coding DNA: TGTGCCAGCAGCCGAGTCCCTGGGACTCTGGCCAACGTCCTGACTTTC. Protein sequence: CASSRVPGTLANVLTF. V and J are TRBV28 and TRBJ2-6; a weak D match, TRBD2 (6 bases). CDR1 is MDHEN and CDR2 is SYDVKM in the germline V gene. CDR3 length equals 16 residues. V lost 6 bases and J 6 bases, leaving 18 bases between the germline ends. Together with reference TRBV28 and TRBJ2-6, the CDR3 gives the full variable domain: DVKVTQSSRYLVKRTGEKVFLECVQDMDHENMFWYRQDPGLGLRLIYFSYDVKMKEKGDIPEGYSVSREKKERFSLILESASTNQTSMYLCASSRVPGTLANVLTFGAGSRLTVL.

The chain has TRBV4-1 and TRBJ2-3; perhaps TRBD2 as D (6 bases). The CDR3 has 15 amino acids. Trimming removed 0 bases from V and 0 bases from J, with 7 bases in between. The germline gives CDR1 MGHRA, CDR2 YSYEKL. The CDR3 reads CASSQERESTDTQYF. Here the CDR3 DNA reads TGCGCCAGCAGCCAAGAGCGGGAAAGCACAGATACGCAGTATTTT.

V is TRBV11-2 and J is TRBJ2-5; D is possibly TRBD1 (5 bases). Between the trimmed V and J ends, which lost 5 bases and 4 bases, there was a span of 8 bases. Germline CDR1 SGHAT, CDR2 FQNNGV. There are 12 residues in the CDR3. The CDR3 nucleotides read TGTGCCAGCAGCCTCAGGGCAGAGACCCAGTACTTC. Translation gives CASSLRAETQYF.

The table lists this clone with a few counts. The genes are TRBV27 and TRBJ2-3, with TRBD2 identical over 8 bases. CDR3 length: 17 residues. The V and J ends lost 3 bases and 2 bases, in that order; junction bases with no gene match: 10. Germline CDR1 is MNHEY and CDR2 is SMNVEV (reference sequence). This CDR3 reads CASSFYGLASHTDTQYF. The CDR3 DNA reads TGTGCCAGCAGTTTCTACGGACTAGCCTCGCACACAGATACGCAGTATTTT.

Only a few counts were recorded for this clone. The CDR3 protein is CASSLGNSRPSGNTIYF. The CDR3 nucleotides read TGCGCCAGCAGCTTGGGAAATTCCAGGCCCTCTGGAAACACCATATATTTT. This sequence joins TRBV5-1 and TRBJ1-3; no reliable D call. The CDR3 has 17 residues. Trimming took off 0 bases at V and 0 bases at J, with 13 bases between the two ends. CDR1 SGHRS and CDR2 YFSETQ come from the germline V gene. The full variable domain, its missing parts supplied by reference TRBV5-1 and TRBJ1-3, is KAGVTQTPRYLIKTRGQQVTLSCSPISGHRSVSWYQQTPGQGLQFLFEYFSETQRNKGNFPGRFSGRQFSNSRSEMNVSTLELGDSALYLCASSLGNSRPSGNTIYFGEGSWLTVV.

The chain employs TRBV27 and TRBJ2-2, with TRBD2 as a possible D gene (6 bases). Germline lookup yields CDR1 MNHEY and CDR2 SMNVEV (reference sequence). The CDR3 contains 15 residues. V gave up 5 bases and J gave up 3 bases, with 13 bases separating them. In nucleotides, the CDR3 is TGTGCCAGCAGTCCCGGGACTCCCGACACCGGGGAGCTGTTTTTT. This gives the protein CASSPGTPDTGELFF.

The chain joins TRBV11-3 to TRBJ2-7; 7 bases line up with TRBD2. Trimming at V came to 2 bases and at J to 0 bases, leaving 7 bases not matched to a gene. This CDR3 comprises 16 residues. Germline V gives CDR1 SGHNT, CDR2 YENEEA. CDR3 region: CASSLRAGVGSYEQYF. The DNA for the CDR3 is TGTGCCAGCAGCTTAAGGGCGGGAGTGGGCTCCTACGAGCAGTACTTC.

To note about this clone: No conserved phenylalanine or tryptophan is present at the end of the CDR3, so a read error is the likely explanation. The rearrangement uses TRBV7-7 and TRBJ2-2; D gene uncertain. The length of the CDR3 is 13 residues. Germline V gives CDR1 SSHAT, CDR2 FNYEAQ (reference sequence). CDR3 region: CASSALYAGELFY. The CDR3 DNA sequence: TGTGCTAGCAGCGCCCTGTATGCCGGGGAGCTGTTTTAT.